Presented here are 19 T cell receptor beta chains from one specimen sequenced in a study of shared clonotypes between healthy human individuals. Naive CD8 cells lacked CD45RO and underwent positive selection for CCR7, leaving out terminally differentiated effector memory CD45RA+ cells. TCRdb's table, derived via immunoSEQ multiplex PCR, lists solely in-frame clones and lacks some. The table lists nearly 600,000 clones, about 95% of them singletons. Sequenced input: naive CD8+ T cells sorted from blood. Source of these receptors: a woman in her 30s in good health.

The chain recombines TRBV9 with TRBJ2-3, with 8 bases identical to TRBD2. The CDR3 extends over 17 amino acids. From germline, CDR1 is SGDLS and CDR2 YYNGEE. J gave up 3 bases and V 0 bases, and 9 bases lay outside the gene matches. The CDR3 DNA follows: TGTGCCAGCAGCGTAGCTACGGGGATAGCGGGAACAGATACGCAGTATTTT. Amino acid sequence: CASSVATGIAGTDTQYF.

This chain joins TRBV4-1 and TRBJ2-7, with D tentatively TRBD1 (10 bases). The CDR3 length is 16 residues. V was trimmed by 7 bases and J by 3 bases, leaving 22 bases between them. CDR1 and CDR2 from the germline V gene are MGHRA and YSYEKL. CDR3 DNA sequence: TGCGCCAGCAAGGGCGGGGGGGGACAGGGGATCTACGAGCAGTACTTC. This gives the protein CASKGGGGQGIYEQYF.

In this sample, this clone turned up once. J is TRBJ1-2 and V is TRBV28; the D is unclear. CDR3 length equals 15 residues. V lost 3 bases and J lost 0, with 11 bases in between. In germline, CDR1 is MDHEN, CDR2 SYDVKM. The CDR3 here is CASSFGELANYGYTF. As DNA, the CDR3 is TGTGCCAGCAGTTTCGGGGAGTTAGCTAACTATGGCTACACCTTC.

This chain connects TRBV16 to TRBJ1-5; 7 bases align to TRBD1. The germline gives CDR1 KGHSY, CDR2 FQNENV. The CDR3 runs to 14 residues. V dropped 3 bases and J dropped 2; count of bases not matched to a gene: 1. As DNA, the CDR3 is TGTGCCAGCAGCCACACAGGGGGCAATCAGCCCCAGCATTTT. It yields the protein CASSHTGGNQPQHF.

J is TRBJ2-1 and V is TRBV18; D is possibly TRBD1 (6 bases). Looked up from germline, CDR1 is KGHSH and CDR2 is LQKENI. This CDR3 region has 16 residues. Trimming removed 3 bases from V and 3 bases from J, with 15 bases in between. The chain's CDR3 is CASSPTDRTYYNEQFF. The CDR3, as DNA: TGTGCCAGCTCACCTACGGACAGAACCTACTACAATGAGCAGTTCTTC.

This clone was seen more than once but under ten times. Distinct nucleotide sequences in the sample also encode this CDR3. The chain joins TRBV7-8 to TRBJ2-3; D is uncertain. The V end lost 3 bases, the J end lost 3 bases, and 1 base lay between the germline ends. The CDR3 has 11 amino acids. CDR1 is SGHVS and CDR2 is FQNEAQ in the germline V gene. In DNA, the CDR3 is TGTGCCAGCAGCTTGACAGATACGCAGTATTTT. It specifies CASSLTDTQYF.

The V call is TRBV5-4, the J call TRBJ2-1, with 7 bases identical to TRBD2. CDR3 length equals 14 residues. With V trimmed by 2 bases and J by 3 bases, 2 bases remained unmatched. The germline V gene has CDR1 SGHNT and CDR2 YYREEE (reference sequence). The CDR3 DNA sequence: TGTGCCAGCAGCTTCGGGACTAACTACAATGAGCAGTTCTTC. Amino acids: CASSFGTNYNEQFF.

As to this clone: The germline gene is not matched at one end of the junction; a read error may be the cause. Other DNA sequences in the sample encode the same CDR3. V and J are TRBV5-8 and TRBJ1-4; no clear D. Germline-derived CDR1 and CDR2 are SGHTS and YDEGEE. The length of the CDR3 is 10 residues. The CDR3 DNA sequence: TGTGCTAGCAGCTTCCCAAAACTGTTTTTT. Encoded protein: CASSFPKLFF.

The V call is TRBV28, the J call TRBJ1-2, with D unresolved. This CDR3 spans 14 amino acids. Germline V CDR1 and CDR2: MDHEN, SYDVKM. V was cut by 5 bases and J by 8 bases, with 18 bases left in between. CDR3: CASSNPVPHGGYTF. CDR3 bases: TGTGCCAGCAGTAATCCGGTCCCCCATGGCGGCTACACCTTC.

This rearrangement joins TRBV28 to TRBJ2-1, with 13 bases that match TRBD2. CDR1 is MDHEN and CDR2 is SYDVKM in the germline V gene. Losses at the gene ends were 3 bases for V and 8 bases for J; bases not matched to a gene: 4. The CDR3 covers 15 residues. This CDR3 is CASSFRTSGSYEQFF. CDR3 nucleotide sequence: TGTGCCAGCAGTTTTAGGACTAGCGGGAGCTATGAGCAGTTCTTC.

This clone was recorded once. The chain carries TRBV9 and TRBJ2-7; 9 bases fit TRBD1. Germline V gene sequence: CDR1 SGDLS, CDR2 YYNGEE. With V trimmed by 2 bases and J by 7 bases, 10 bases remained unmatched. The CDR3 extends over 15 amino acids. CDR3: CASSVAGTGRLEQYF. CDR3 nucleotides: TGTGCCAGCAGCGTCGCCGGGACAGGGAGATTAGAGCAGTACTTC.

This clone has a single count. J is TRBJ2-1 and V is TRBV13; TRBD2 is a possible D gene (6 bases). Trimming stripped 1 base from V and 6 bases from J, with 16 bases between. Germline V gene data show CDR1 as PRHDT and CDR2 as FYEKMQ (reference sequence). The CDR3 contains 16 residues. The CDR3 region has the DNA TGTGCCAGCAGCTTAGACCCCGGGACTGCCTTCAATGAGCAGTTCTTC. As protein: CASSLDPGTAFNEQFF.

The chain joins TRBV6-5 to TRBJ2-2; possibly TRBD1 or TRBD2 for D (6 bases each). The V gene's germline CDR1 is MNHEY and CDR2 SVGAGI. The CDR3 is 16 residues long. V was pared by 0 bases and J by 5 bases, with 13 bases between. This CDR3 reads CASSYSPRGTTGELFF. The CDR3 bases are TGTGCCAGCAGTTACTCTCCTAGGGGGACTACCGGGGAGCTGTTTTTT.

V usage is TRBV7-9 and J usage is TRBJ1-2; TRBD1 matches at 9 bases. The CDR3 contains 13 residues. Per the germline V gene, CDR1 is SEHNR and CDR2 is FQNEAQ (reference sequence). J lost 6 bases, V lost 5 bases, and 4 bases had no gene match. The CDR3 nucleotides are TGTGCCAGCAGCATTTGGACAGGGGATGGCTACACCTTC. Its translation: CASSIWTGDGYTF.

The chain recombines TRBV27 with TRBJ2-3, with D tentatively TRBD2 (5 bases). Germline V lookup: CDR1 MNHEY, CDR2 SMNVEV (reference sequence). V dropped 7 bases and J dropped 4 bases, with 24 bases sitting between them. The CDR3 sequence is 17 residues long. The CDR3 bases are TGTGCCAGCAAAATATTCAGTGGAGCGGAATATGCAGATACGCAGTATTTT. Translated, it gives CASKIFSGAEYADTQYF.

The V gene is TRBV7-9, the J gene TRBJ1-1; tentatively, D is TRBD1 (6 bases). Trimming stripped 4 bases from V and 0 bases from J, with 12 bases between. The germline gives CDR1 SEHNR, CDR2 FQNEAQ (reference sequence). This CDR3 is 15 amino acids long. This CDR3 reads CASSSTTGLNTEAFF. The CDR3 coding sequence is TGTGCCAGCAGCTCCACGACAGGACTGAACACTGAAGCTTTCTTT.

The rearrangement uses TRBV7-9 and TRBJ1-1, with a weak D call TRBD1 (6 bases). CDR3 length: 13 residues. V shed 3 bases and J shed 5 bases, with 10 bases lying between them. Germline V gene sequence: CDR1 SEHNR, CDR2 FQNEAQ (reference sequence). The CDR3 reads CASSFQGWTEAFF. CDR3 nucleotides: TGTGCCAGCAGCTTCCAGGGGTGGACTGAAGCTTTCTTT.

The chain is built from TRBV2 and TRBJ1-4; 8 bases align to TRBD1. The V gene end was trimmed by 3 bases and the J gene end by 8 bases; junction bases not matched to a gene: 11. The CDR3 consists of 16 residues. CDR1 and CDR2 (germline): SNHLY, FYNNEI. DNA of the CDR3: TGTGCCAGCAGTGAGGGCAGGACAGGGCTTGGGGAAAAACTGTTTTTT. Amino acid sequence: CASSEGRTGLGEKLFF.

The rearrangement uses TRBV19 and TRBJ2-1, with TRBD2 matching 7 bases. Germline V gives CDR1 LNHDA, CDR2 SQIVND (reference sequence). CDR3 length: 16 amino acids. With V trimmed by 8 bases and J by 5 bases, 15 bases remained unmatched. The CDR3 bases are TGTGCCAGTTCTCTCGGGCTAGCGGACGTCGACAATGAGCAGTTCTTC. Translated: CASSLGLADVDNEQFF.